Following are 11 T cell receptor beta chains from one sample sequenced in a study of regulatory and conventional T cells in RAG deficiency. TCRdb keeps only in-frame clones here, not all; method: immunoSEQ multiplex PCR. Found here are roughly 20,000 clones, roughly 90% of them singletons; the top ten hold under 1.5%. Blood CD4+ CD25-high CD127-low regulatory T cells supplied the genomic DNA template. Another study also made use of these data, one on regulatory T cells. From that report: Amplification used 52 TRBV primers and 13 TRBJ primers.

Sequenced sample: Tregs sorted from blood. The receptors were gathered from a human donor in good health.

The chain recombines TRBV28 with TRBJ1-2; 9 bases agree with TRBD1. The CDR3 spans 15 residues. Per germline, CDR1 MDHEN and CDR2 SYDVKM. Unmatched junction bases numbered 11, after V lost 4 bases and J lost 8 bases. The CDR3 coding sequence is TGTGCCAGCAGTTCATCCGGGACAGGGACGGGAGGCTACACCTTC. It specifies CASSSSGTGTGGYTF.

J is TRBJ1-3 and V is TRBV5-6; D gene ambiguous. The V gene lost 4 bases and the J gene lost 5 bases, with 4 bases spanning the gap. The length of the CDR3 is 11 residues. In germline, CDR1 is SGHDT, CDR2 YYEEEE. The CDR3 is CASSVRNTIYF. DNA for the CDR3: TGTGCCAGCAGCGTAAGAAACACCATATATTTT.

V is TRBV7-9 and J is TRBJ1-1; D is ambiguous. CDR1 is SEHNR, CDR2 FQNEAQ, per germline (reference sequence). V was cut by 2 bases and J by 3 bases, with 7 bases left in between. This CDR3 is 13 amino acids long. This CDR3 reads CASSLRVYTEAFF. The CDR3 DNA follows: TGTGCCAGCAGCTTACGGGTTTACACTGAAGCTTTCTTT.

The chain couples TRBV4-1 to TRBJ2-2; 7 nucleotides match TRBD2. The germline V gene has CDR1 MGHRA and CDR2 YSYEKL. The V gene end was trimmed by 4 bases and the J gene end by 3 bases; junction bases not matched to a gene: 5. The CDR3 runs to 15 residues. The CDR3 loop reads CASSPRELHTGELFF. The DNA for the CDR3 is TGCGCCAGCAGCCCGCGGGAGCTCCACACCGGGGAGCTGTTTTTT.

CDR3 amino acids: CASSTRALMNTEAFF. The DNA of the CDR3 is TGTGCCAGTTCGACCCGGGCGTTAATGAACACTGAAGCTTTCTTT. The chain combines TRBV6-5 with TRBJ1-1; D is unclear. Germline-derived CDR1 and CDR2 are MNHEY and SVGAGI. The CDR3 extends over 15 amino acids. The V end was cut by 9 bases, the J end by 0 bases, with 17 bases between.

This CDR3 is CASCPQTQGDWYF. The CDR3 nucleotides are TGTGCCAGCTGCCCCCAGACACAGGGGGACTGGTATTTT. The chain couples TRBV2 to TRBJ2-3, with 8 bases fitting TRBD1. Germline CDR1 and CDR2: SNHLY and FYNNEI. J gave up 14 bases and V 8 bases, and 15 bases lay outside the gene matches. There are 13 residues in the CDR3. Based on the CDR3 plus reference TRBV2 and TRBJ2-3, the full variable domain is EPEVTQTPSHQVTQMGQEVILRCVPISNHLYFYWYRQILGQKVEFLVSFYNNEISEKSEIFDDQFSVERPDGSNFTLKIRSTKLEDSAMYFCASCPQTQGDWYFGPGTRLTVL.

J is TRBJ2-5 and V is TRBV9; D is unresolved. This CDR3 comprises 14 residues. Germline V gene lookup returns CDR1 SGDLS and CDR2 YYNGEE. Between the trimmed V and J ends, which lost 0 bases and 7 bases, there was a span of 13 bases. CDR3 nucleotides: TGTGCCAGCAGCGTAGGTTTCGGTCCGGGGACCCAGTACTTC. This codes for CASSVGFGPGTQYF.

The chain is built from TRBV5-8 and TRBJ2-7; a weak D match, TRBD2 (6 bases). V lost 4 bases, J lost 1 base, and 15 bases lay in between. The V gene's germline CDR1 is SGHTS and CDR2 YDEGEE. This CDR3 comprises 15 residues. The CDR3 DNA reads TGTGCCAGCAGCCGAGGGGAGGTCTTGTCCTACGAGCAGTACTTC. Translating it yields CASSRGEVLSYEQYF.

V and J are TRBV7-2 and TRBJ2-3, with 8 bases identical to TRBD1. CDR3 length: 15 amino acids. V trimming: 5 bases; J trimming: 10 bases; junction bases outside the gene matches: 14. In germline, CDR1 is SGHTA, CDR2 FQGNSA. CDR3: CASSRLGQGGGAQYF. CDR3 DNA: TGTGCCAGCAGCCGACTCGGACAGGGAGGCGGGGCGCAGTATTTT. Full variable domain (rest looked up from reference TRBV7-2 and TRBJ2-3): GAGVSQSPSNKVTEKGKDVELRCDPISGHTALYWYRQSLGQGLEFLIYFQGNSAPDKSGLPSDRFSAERTGGSVSTLTIQRTQQEDSAVYLCASSRLGQGGGAQYFGPGTRLTVL.

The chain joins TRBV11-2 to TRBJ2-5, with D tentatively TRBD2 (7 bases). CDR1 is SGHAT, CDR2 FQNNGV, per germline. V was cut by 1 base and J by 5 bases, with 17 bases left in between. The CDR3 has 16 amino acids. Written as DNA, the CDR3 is TGTGCCAGCAGCTTAGTTGGGGGGGGGCTCTTTGAGACCCAGTACTTC. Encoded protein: CASSLVGGGLFETQYF.

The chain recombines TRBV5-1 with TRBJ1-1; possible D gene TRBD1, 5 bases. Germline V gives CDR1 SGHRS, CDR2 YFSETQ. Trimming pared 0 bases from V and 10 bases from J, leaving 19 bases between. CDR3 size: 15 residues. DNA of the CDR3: TGCGCCAGCAGCTTGGCCGTACAGGCAAAGGAGGGAGCTTTCTTT. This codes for CASSLAVQAKEGAFF.